The 32 T cell receptor beta chains below were found in one sample sequenced in a study of T-cell memory formation after mild COVID-19. Using its own MiXCR run on the 5' RACE reads, TCRdb lists one record per CDR3 protein. The data show about 400,000 distinct CDR3 sequences, under 20% seen once. Specimen: PBMCs or a T cell subset sorted from them (not recorded which). The source is a man aged 18-30 years who had mild COVID-19 (a few samples of this study predate the infection). Cell type and time point are not known.

This clonotype was observed a handful of times. The chain has TRBV7-9 and TRBJ1-6; possible D gene TRBD1, 6 bases. V was clipped by 2 bases and J by 6 bases, with 11 bases between them. Germline V gene lookup returns CDR1 SEHNR and CDR2 FQNEAQ (reference sequence). This CDR3 region has 15 residues. The CDR3 protein is CASSLLQGSNSPLHF. CDR3 in DNA: TGTGCCAGCAGCTTATTGCAGGGGTCTAATTCACCCCTCCACTTT.

This clonotype was seen ten or more times. The rearrangement links TRBV4-3 to TRBJ2-5; D not certain. Looked up from germline, CDR1 is LGHNA and CDR2 is YSLEER. This CDR3 contains 17 residues. The V and J ends lost 1 base and 2 bases respectively, with 17 bases between them. CDR3 protein: CASSQGAHYGEQETQYF. The DNA of the CDR3 is TGCGCCAGCAGCCAAGGGGCTCATTATGGGGAACAAGAGACCCAGTACTTC.

This clonotype was observed a few times. This rearrangement joins TRBV7-2 to TRBJ1-5, with D possibly matching TRBD1 (6 bases). There are 13 residues in the CDR3. CDR1 and CDR2 from the germline V gene are SGHTA and FQGNSA. V was shortened by 5 bases and J by 5 bases, with 10 bases between the two germline ends. The CDR3 reads CASSPDSYQPQHF. CDR3 DNA: TGTGCCAGCAGCCCGGACAGTTATCAGCCCCAGCATTTT.

The rearrangement links TRBV27 to TRBJ2-5; 8 bases fit TRBD2. The length of the CDR3 is 15 residues. The V gene end was trimmed by 5 bases and the J gene end by 4 bases; junction bases not matched to a gene: 9. Germline V gives CDR1 MNHEY, CDR2 SMNVEV (reference sequence). The DNA of the CDR3 is TGTGCCAGCAGTCCCCCCGGGCGGGGGGCAGAGACCCAGTACTTC. The encoded protein is CASSPPGRGAETQYF.

This clonotype was recorded a few times. In nucleotides, the CDR3 is TGCAGTGCTAGATCTGGCAGGGGCGCGCACTATGGCTACACCTTC. The encoded protein is CSARSGRGAHYGYTF. The V and J genes are TRBV20-1 and TRBJ1-2; TRBD1 might be the D (6 bases). V lost 2 bases to trimming and J lost 3 bases, with 16 bases between them. Per the germline V gene, CDR1 is DFQATT and CDR2 is SNEGSKA (reference sequence). The CDR3 loop spans 15 amino acids.

The chain is built from TRBV29-1 and TRBJ2-1; the D is unclear. CDR1 SQVTM and CDR2 ANQGSEA come from the germline V gene. The CDR3 is 11 residues long. With 8 bases removed from V and 7 bases from J, the gap between germline ends came to 12 bases. The CDR3 DNA follows: TGCAGCCCTCTGGCTAATAATGAGCAGTTCTTC. It translates to CSPLANNEQFF.

The V gene is TRBV7-9, the J gene TRBJ1-4; D is uncertain. Germline V gene lookup returns CDR1 SEHNR and CDR2 FQNEAQ (reference sequence). The CDR3 runs 16 residues. V lost 3 bases, J lost 3 bases, and 14 bases lay in between. CDR3 sequence (DNA): TGTGCCAGCAGCTTTGTGGACGGGGATTCTAATGAAAAACTGTTTTTT. Translated, it gives CASSFVDGDSNEKLFF. Variable domain in full (rest from reference TRBV7-9 and TRBJ1-4): DTGVSQNPRHKITKRGQNVTFRCDPISEHNRLYWYRQTLGQGPEFLTYFQNEAQLEKSRLLSDRFSAERPKGSFSTLEIQRTEQGDSAMYLCASSFVDGDSNEKLFFGSGTQLSVL.

This chain links TRBV5-6 with TRBJ1-2; D gene unclear. The CDR3 extends over 13 amino acids. The germline V gene encodes CDR1 SGHDT and CDR2 YYEEEE. V was clipped by 2 bases and J by 4 bases, with 9 bases between them. Written as DNA, the CDR3 is TGTGCCAGCAGCTTAAGTCCCACCTATGGCTACACCTTC. Its translation: CASSLSPTYGYTF. Filled out from reference TRBV5-6 and TRBJ1-2, the complete variable domain reads DAGVTQSPTHLIKTRGQQVTLRCSPKSGHDTVSWYQQALGQGPQFIFQYYEEEERQRGNFPDRFSGHQFPNYSSELNVNALLLGDSALYLCASSLSPTYGYTFGSGTRLTVV.

J is TRBJ2-2 and V is TRBV9, with 12 nucleotides matching TRBD1. Germline values: CDR1 SGDLS, CDR2 YYNGEE. The trim removed 3 bases at V and 3 bases at J, leaving 6 bases unmatched. The CDR3 totals 17 residues. This chain's CDR3 is CASSGRDRGLYTGELFF. DNA of the CDR3: TGTGCCAGCAGCGGGCGGGACAGGGGGCTGTACACCGGGGAGCTGTTTTTT.

This chain joins TRBV28 and TRBJ2-7; 7 bases are a match to TRBD2. The germline V gene has CDR1 MDHEN and CDR2 SYDVKM. This CDR3 has 14 residues. J was trimmed by 1 base and V by 4 bases; bases with no gene match: 4. As DNA, the CDR3 is TGTGCCAGCAGTTCCTTCGGGGGGTCCTACGAGCAGTACTTC. Its translation: CASSSFGGSYEQYF.

This clonotype has only a few counts. The chain links TRBV24-1 to TRBJ2-1, with D possibly called TRBD1 or TRBD2 (6 bases each). This CDR3 region has 15 residues. Germline V gene sequence: CDR1 KGHDR, CDR2 SFDVKD. Trimming cost V 3 bases and J 4 bases, with 12 bases left between them. The CDR3 bases are TGTGCCACCAGTGATGCCGGGGGCAGGTACAATGAGCAGTTCTTC. This translates into CATSDAGGRYNEQFF.

The chain is built from TRBV5-1 and TRBJ2-7; D is uncertain. Per germline, CDR1 SGHRS and CDR2 YFSETQ. The V and J ends lost 7 bases and 3 bases respectively, with 2 bases between them. This CDR3 comprises 9 residues. CDR3 bases: TGCGCCAGCTACTACGAGCAGTACGTC. It codes for CASYYEQYV.

The rearrangement links TRBV12-3 or TRBV12-4 to TRBJ2-3, with no clear D. Trimming removed 1 base at V and 0 bases at J, with 11 bases between. The CDR3 totals 16 residues. CDR3 nucleotides: TGTGCCAGCAGTTTAGGAGGTTTTCTGAGCACAGATACGCAGTATTTT. Residues: CASSLGGFLSTDTQYF.

The chain links TRBV11-1 to TRBJ2-3; D may be TRBD1 (5 bases). V was shortened by 1 base and J by 6 bases, with 14 bases between the two germline ends. Germline-derived CDR1 and CDR2 are SGHAT and FQDESV (reference sequence). CDR3 length: 15 residues. This CDR3 reads CASSLVAGLSDTQYF. DNA for the CDR3: TGTGCCAGCAGCTTAGTCGCAGGGTTGTCGGATACGCAGTATTTT. Full variable domain (rest looked up from reference TRBV11-1 and TRBJ2-3): EAEVAQSPRYKITEKSQAVAFWCDPISGHATLYWYRQILGQGPELLVQFQDESVVDDSQLPKDRFSAERLKGVDSTLKIQPAELGDSAMYLCASSLVAGLSDTQYFGPGTRLTVL.

The V gene is TRBV20-1, the J gene TRBJ1-1, with 8 nucleotides matching TRBD1. CDR1 DFQATT and CDR2 SNEGSKA come from the germline V gene (reference sequence). There are 13 residues in the CDR3. V trimming: 5 bases; J trimming: 0 bases; junction bases outside the gene matches: 2. CDR3 coding DNA: TGCAGTGCTCGACAGGGGCTGAACACTGAAGCTTTCTTT. Its protein product is CSARQGLNTEAFF.

The chain employs TRBV4-3 and TRBJ1-2, with 9 bases identical to TRBD1. V lost 4 bases to trimming and J lost 5 bases; unmatched junction nucleotides: 8. The CDR3 consists of 15 residues. Germline CDR1 LGHNA, CDR2 YSLEER. CDR3: CASSRSPGQGYGYTF. The CDR3 DNA reads as TGCGCCAGCAGCCGATCCCCGGGACAGGGTTATGGCTACACCTTC.

This clonotype was counted between two and nine times. The chain has TRBV5-1 and TRBJ1-5, with D uncertain. From germline, CDR1 is SGHRS and CDR2 YFSETQ. Trimming took 4 bases from V and 6 from J, leaving 17 bases between them. This CDR3 has 15 residues. Written as DNA, the CDR3 is TGCGCCAGCAGCCTGGAAGGAGGTTGGACTCAGCCCCAGCATTTT. Its translation: CASSLEGGWTQPQHF. The full variable domain, its missing parts supplied by reference TRBV5-1 and TRBJ1-5, is KAGVTQTPRYLIKTRGQQVTLSCSPISGHRSVSWYQQTPGQGLQFLFEYFSETQRNKGNFPGRFSGRQFSNSRSEMNVSTLELGDSALYLCASSLEGGWTQPQHFGDGTRLSIL.

This clonotype was detected a few times. The chain couples TRBV7-9 to TRBJ2-7; 8 positions match TRBD1. CDR3 length: 13 residues. V trimming: 5 bases; J trimming: 6 bases; junction bases outside the gene matches: 6. CDR1 SEHNR and CDR2 FQNEAQ come from the germline V gene (reference sequence). CDR3 protein: CASSPRTGSEQYV. The CDR3 DNA is TGTGCCAGCAGCCCCCGGACAGGGAGCGAGCAGTACGTC.

The gene calls are TRBV12-3 or TRBV12-4 and TRBJ2-7; TRBD1 agrees at 10 bases. CDR3 length: 14 residues. V shed 5 bases, J shed 7 bases, and the junction held 8 bases outside the gene matches. The CDR3 protein is CASSHAGTGVEQYF. CDR3 coding DNA: TGTGCCAGCAGTCACGCCGGGACAGGGGTAGAGCAGTACTTC.

V is TRBV7-3 and J is TRBJ1-1, with D possibly matching TRBD1 (5 bases). Germline V gene data show CDR1 as SGHTA and CDR2 as FQGTGA. CDR3 length: 15 amino acids. V gave up 3 bases and J gave up 1 base, with 12 bases separating them. The CDR3 here is CASSLTDLGNTEAFF. As DNA, the CDR3 is TGTGCCAGCAGCTTGACAGATCTTGGGAACACTGAAGCTTTCTTT.

The DNA of the CDR3 is TGCGCCAGCAGCGGTTACAGGGCGGGGGACACTGAAGCTTTCTTT. The encoded protein is CASSGYRAGDTEAFF. J is TRBJ1-1 and V is TRBV5-1, with D perhaps TRBD1 (6 bases). This CDR3 is 15 amino acids long. Per germline, CDR1 SGHRS and CDR2 YFSETQ. V dropped 4 bases and J dropped 3 bases, with 16 bases sitting between them.

The chain combines TRBV5-1 with TRBJ2-3, with D tentatively TRBD2 (5 bases). V shed 3 bases and J shed 1 base, with 12 bases lying between them. Germline values: CDR1 SGHRS, CDR2 YFSETQ. This CDR3 contains 15 residues. CDR3 protein: CASSWTDWGTDTQYF. The CDR3 DNA sequence: TGCGCCAGCAGCTGGACGGACTGGGGCACAGATACGCAGTATTTT.

The chain carries TRBV9 and TRBJ2-3; 7 bases line up with TRBD1. The CDR3 has 16 residues. V was clipped by 3 bases and J by 6 bases; unmatched bases: 13. Germline V gene sequence: CDR1 SGDLS, CDR2 YYNGEE. The CDR3 region is CASSAGQELTKDTQYF. For the CDR3, the DNA is TGTGCCAGCAGCGCCGGACAGGAACTTACGAAGGATACGCAGTATTTT.

The sample holds many counts of this clonotype. This chain uses TRBV20-1 with TRBJ1-1; D call uncertain. CDR3 length equals 12 residues. The germline V and J ends were trimmed by 5 bases and 1 base, with 8 bases remaining between them. Germline lookup yields CDR1 DFQATT and CDR2 SNEGSKA (reference sequence). The CDR3 spells CSALGGNTEAFF. The CDR3 bases are TGCAGTGCTCTCGGCGGGAACACTGAAGCTTTCTTT.

This clonotype was found a few times. The chain combines TRBV5-1 with TRBJ2-3; D is perhaps TRBD2 (5 bases). V lost 2 bases and J 2 bases, leaving 15 bases between the germline ends. The CDR3 is 16 residues long. CDR1 and CDR2 (germline): SGHRS, YFSETQ. CDR3 region: CASSFRAAGSTDTQYF. The CDR3 DNA reads TGCGCCAGCAGCTTCCGAGCCGCGGGTTCCACAGATACGCAGTATTTT.

This clonotype appeared many times. This chain connects TRBV5-6 to TRBJ2-3, with 10 bases aligning to TRBD2. The V gene's germline CDR1 is SGHDT and CDR2 YYEEEE. The CDR3 has 15 amino acids. Losses at the gene ends were 2 bases for V and 6 bases for J; bases not matched to a gene: 6. The CDR3 protein is CASSLPGLAQDTQYF. The DNA for the CDR3 is TGTGCCAGCAGCTTACCGGGACTAGCGCAGGATACGCAGTATTTT.

J is TRBJ2-1 and V is TRBV5-1, with 9 bases identical to TRBD2. Germline assignment: CDR1 SGHRS and CDR2 YFSETQ. The CDR3 consists of 14 residues. V was clipped by 4 bases and J by 10 bases; unmatched bases: 9. CDR3: CASSRRIAGEEQFF. The CDR3 DNA is TGCGCCAGCAGCCGACGGATAGCGGGGGAGGAGCAGTTCTTC. The whole variable domain, filled in from reference TRBV5-1 and TRBJ2-1, reads KAGVTQTPRYLIKTRGQQVTLSCSPISGHRSVSWYQQTPGQGLQFLFEYFSETQRNKGNFPGRFSGRQFSNSRSEMNVSTLELGDSALYLCASSRRIAGEEQFFGPGTRLTVL.

V is TRBV9 and J is TRBJ2-7; 8 bases line up with TRBD1. The CDR3 consists of 16 residues. The V gene end was trimmed by 0 bases and the J gene end by 0 bases; junction bases not matched to a gene: 5. The germline gives CDR1 SGDLS, CDR2 YYNGEE. CDR3 bases: TGTGCCAGCAGCGTAGGGTCAGGGGGCCCCTCCTACGAGCAGTACTTC. Translating gives CASSVGSGGPSYEQYF.

This clonotype was seen more than once but under ten times. V usage is TRBV14 and J usage is TRBJ2-1; D ambiguous. This CDR3 contains 13 residues. With 1 base removed from V and 6 bases from J, the gap between germline ends came to 7 bases. The germline gives CDR1 SGHDN, CDR2 FVKESK. The CDR3 nucleotides read TGTGCCAGCAGCCAAGCCAGACTCAATGAGCAGTTCTTC. Encoded protein: CASSQARLNEQFF.

The chain joins TRBV3-1 to TRBJ2-2, with D perhaps TRBD1 (5 bases). Germline V lookup: CDR1 LGHDT, CDR2 YNNKEL (reference sequence). The length of the CDR3 is 17 residues. Trimming removed 4 bases at V and 0 bases at J, with 15 bases between. CDR3 region: CASSRDHRTTNTGELFF. The CDR3 bases are TGTGCCAGCAGCCGTGACCACCGGACAACGAACACCGGGGAGCTGTTTTTT.

This rearrangement joins TRBV11-2 to TRBJ1-1; possibly TRBD1 for D (5 bases). Trimming stripped 4 bases from V and 7 bases from J, with 7 bases between. Germline CDR1 reads SGHAT; CDR2 reads FQNNGV. The CDR3 extends over 11 amino acids. CDR3 nucleotides: TGTGCCAGCAGCTCCAGGGATGAAGCTTTCTTT. Its protein product is CASSSRDEAFF. Supplemented by reference TRBV11-2 and TRBJ1-1, the full variable domain reads EAGVAQSPRYKIIEKRQSVAFWCNPISGHATLYWYQQILGQGPKLLIQFQNNGVVDDSQLPKDRFSAERLKGVDSTLKIQPAKLEDSAVYLCASSSRDEAFFGQGTRLTVV.

This clonotype was seen a handful of times. The V gene is TRBV20-1, the J gene TRBJ2-1, with TRBD2 matching over 7 bases. CDR3 length: 14 residues. From germline, CDR1 is DFQATT and CDR2 SNEGSKA (reference sequence). V lost 0 bases to trimming and J lost 4 bases; unmatched junction nucleotides: 3. In DNA, the CDR3 is TGCAGTGCTAGAGATCGGGGGGTTTACAATGAGCAGTTCTTC. Translating it yields CSARDRGVYNEQFF.